Listed below are T cell receptor beta chains from one sample, sequenced in a study of blood T cell repertoires in COVID-19. Sequencing was performed with immunoSEQ multiplex PCR; in TCRdb, only in-frame clones are kept and a portion is missing. The sample has under 200,000 clones; approximately 80% are singletons. Material for sequencing was PBMCs or T cells enriched from blood (not recorded which). All receptors derive from a man in his fifties who had recovered from COVID-19. The CDR3 runs from the conserved cysteine through the conserved F or W. The D gene is left open where the match is weak. Size values are once, few and many counts, or a class for expanded clones, and some rows have none.

.,.,15,TRBV12-5,TRBJ1-2,CASGLAPGYWQGYTF,TGTGCTAGTGGTTTGGCCCCAGGGTACTGGCAAGGCTACACCTTC
.,TRBD2,17,TRBV13,TRBJ2-2,CASSRSGGLTNTGELFF,TGTGCCAGCAGCCGGAGCGGGGGGCTAACGAACACCGGGGAGCTGTTTTTT
.,.,15,TRBV7-2,TRBJ2-3,CASSLSRTSTDTQYF,TGTGCCAGCAGCTTATCCCGGACTAGCACAGATACGCAGTATTTT
.,.,14,TRBV10-3,TRBJ2-1,CAISDPQGWGEQFF,TGTGCCATCAGTGATCCGCAGGGGTGGGGTGAGCAGTTCTTC
few,.,12,TRBV5-1,TRBJ2-7,CASSLALDEQYF,TGCGCCAGCAGCTTGGCTCTCGACGAGCAGTACTTC
.,.,14,TRBV6-1,TRBJ1-2,CASSEGGRAVGYTF,TGTGCCAGCAGTGAAGGGGGGAGGGCCGTGGGCTACACCTTC
.,.,13,TRBV6-5,TRBJ2-7,CASDSESSYEQYF,TGTGCCAGCGACAGTGAGAGCTCCTACGAGCAGTACTTC
.,TRBD2,16,TRBV4-2,TRBJ2-1,CASSQVSGGTYNEQFF,TGTGCCAGCAGCCAAGTCAGCGGGGGTACCTACAATGAGCAGTTCTTC
.,TRBD1,13,TRBV10-2,TRBJ1-6,CATLTGFDSPLHF,TGCGCCACATTGACAGGGTTTGATTCACCCCTCCACTTT
.,TRBD1,19,TRBV16,TRBJ1-2,CASSHPKGAGTGNGDGYTF,TGTGCCAGCAGCCACCCCAAGGGGGCTGGCACCGGGAACGGAGATGGCTACACCTTC
.,TRBD1,13,TRBV29-1,TRBJ1-1,CSAVTGTNTEAFF,TGCAGCGCCGTGACAGGGACGAACACTGAAGCTTTCTTT
.,.,17,TRBV18,TRBJ2-7,CASSQLAPGGFAYEQYF,TGTGCCAGCTCACAACTAGCTCCGGGTGGATTCGCCTACGAGCAGTACTTC
.,.,17,TRBV5-4,TRBJ1-2,CASSYPSGGRANYGYTF,TGTGCCAGCAGCTACCCGTCGGGGGGGAGAGCTAACTATGGCTACACCTTC
.,.,16,TRBV7-3,TRBJ2-7,CASSPGSGKNDYEQYF,TGTGCCAGCAGCCCCGGCTCCGGGAAAAATGACTACGAGCAGTACTTC
.,.,12,TRBV19,TRBJ2-3,CASSIDRDTQYF,TGTGCCAGTAGTATAGATCGAGATACGCAGTATTTT
.,TRBD2,14,TRBV11-2,TRBJ2-1,CASSTGLAGGEQFF,TGTGCCAGCAGCACGGGACTAGCGGGGGGCGAGCAGTTCTTC
.,.,15,TRBV27,TRBJ1-5,CASSERGRSNQPQHF,TGTGCCAGCAGTGAGCGCGGGCGGAGCAATCAGCCCCAGCATTTT
.,TRBD2,15,TRBV4-1,TRBJ2-1,CASSQTGTSGAKQFF,TGCGCCAGCAGCCAAACCGGGACTAGCGGGGCGAAGCAGTTCTTC
.,.,12,TRBV24-1,TRBJ1-5,CATSEQGQPQHF,TGTGCCACCAGTGAGCAGGGGCAGCCCCAGCATTTT
.,TRBD1,16,TRBV11-2,TRBJ1-6,CASSLRTGTYNSPLHF,TGTGCCAGCAGCCTGCGGACAGGGACTTATAATTCACCCCTCCACTTT
.,.,15,TRBV2,TRBJ1-4,CASTLFRGANEKLFF,TGTGCCAGCACCCTCTTCCGGGGTGCTAATGAAAAACTGTTTTTT
.,TRBD2,16,TRBV7-2,TRBJ2-5,CASRSGTSGVQETQYF,TGTGCCAGCAGGTCCGGGACTAGCGGGGTTCAAGAGACCCAGTACTTC
once,.,9,TRBV20-1,TRBJ1-5,CSASPGQHF,TGCAGTGCTTCGCCGGGGCAGCATTTT
.,TRBD1,13,TRBV30,TRBJ2-5,CAWSRDRQETQYF,TGTGCCTGGAGCCGGGACAGGCAAGAGACCCAGTACTTC
.,.,12,TRBV5-1,TRBJ1-5,CASSLGTGPQHF,TGCGCCAGCAGCTTGGGCACGGGGCCCCAGCATTTT
once,TRBD2,13,TRBV5-1,TRBJ2-7,CASSGAGVHEQYF,TGCGCCAGCAGCGGTGCGGGGGTTCACGAGCAGTACTTC
.,TRBD2,13,TRBV30,TRBJ2-5,CAWSGAGGETQYF,TGTGCCTGGAGTGGGGCGGGGGGAGAGACCCAGTACTTC
.,TRBD1,13,TRBV30,TRBJ2-3,CARSGGWADTQYF,TGTGCCCGATCAGGGGGCTGGGCAGATACGCAGTATTTT
.,.,20,TRBV7-7,TRBJ1-5,CASSKHGRDNWGKGNQPQHF,TGTGCTAGCAGCAAGCACGGACGGGACAATTGGGGTAAGGGCAATCAGCCCCAGCATTTT
.,TRBD1,17,TRBV24-1,TRBJ1-2,CATSDVAQGVQDYGYTF,TGTGCCACCAGTGACGTCGCCCAGGGGGTTCAAGACTATGGCTACACCTTC
.,TRBD1,19,TRBV27,TRBJ2-6,CASSRDRPKSVSGANVLTF,TGTGCCAGCTCACGGGACAGGCCTAAAAGCGTCTCTGGGGCCAACGTCCTGACTTTC
.,TRBD1,14,TRBV29-1,TRBJ1-2,CSVVMYRGTHGYTF,TGCAGCGTTGTTATGTACAGGGGTACCCATGGCTACACCTTC
.,TRBD1,16,TRBV5-1,TRBJ2-2,CASSLGGTVDTGELFF,TGCGCCAGCAGCTTGGGTGGGACAGTCGACACCGGGGAGCTGTTTTTT
.,TRBD2,15,TRBV7-6,TRBJ2-1,CASSPLAGARNEQFF,TGTGCCAGCAGCCCTCTAGCGGGGGCCCGCAATGAGCAGTTCTTC
.,TRBD2,19,TRBV3-1/TRBV3-2,TRBJ2-5,CASSQDRFSGLAAQETQYF,TGTGCCAGCAGCCAAGATAGGTTCAGTGGACTAGCGGCCCAAGAGACCCAGTACTTC
.,.,13,TRBV4-1,TRBJ2-1,CASSRQVDNEQFF,TGCGCCAGCAGCAGGCAGGTGGACAATGAGCAGTTCTTC
.,TRBD2,12,TRBV2,TRBJ2-1,CASRGTSGEQFF,TGTGCCAGCAGGGGGACTAGTGGTGAGCAGTTCTTC
.,.,11,TRBV6-5,TRBJ1-6,CASSWGGALHF,TGTGCCAGCAGTTGGGGGGGGGCCCTCCACTTT
.,TRBD2,16,TRBV7-2,TRBJ2-1,CASSSGVAGGENEQFF,TGTGCCAGCAGCTCGGGAGTTGCGGGGGGTGAGAATGAGCAGTTCTTC
.,.,10,TRBV29-1,TRBJ1-1,CSVLQTRAFF,TGCAGCGTCCTCCAAACGAGAGCTTTCTTT
.,.,15,TRBV27,TRBJ1-2,CASSSQGLGIYGYTF,TGTGCCAGCAGTTCACAGGGTTTGGGAATCTATGGCTACACCTTC
.,.,12,TRBV21-1,TRBJ1-2,CASSKRTDGYTF,TGTGCCAGCAGCAAGAGGACAGACGGCTACACCTTC